This T cell receptor (beta chain) was sequenced during a study of regulatory T cells in long-lasting Graves disease. Whole-study results and caveats: No thyroid tissue was studied; the work used peripheral blood only. Newly diagnosed Graves' patients had higher TCR diversity than persistent ones.

The time point here: persistent/refractory GD, antithyroid drugs over 5 years with positive TRAb. The TCR library was made from RNA extracted from PBMCs. Criteria from the American Thyroid Association guidelines were applied to diagnose Graves' disease. Peripheral blood, 7 to 9.5 milliliters per patient, was collected in EDTA tubes. This CDR3 has 13 residues. Germline V gene data show CDR1 as MDHEN and CDR2 as SYDVKM. The ends lost 8 bases at V and 1 base at J; junction bases unmatched: 2. Combining iRepertoire HTBI primers with Arm-PCR of CDR3 regions, the authors built TCR beta libraries. In TCRdb, the multiplex PCR reads were re-called with MiXCR into one record per CDR3 protein. The sample comprises 300,000 to 400,000 distinct CDR3 sequences, 15% to 20% of which are singletons, and less than 30% rests with the top ten. In this sample, this clonotype turned up many times. Its antigen is not identified.

This receptor was identified in a female donor with Graves disease. The input for sequencing was peripheral blood mononuclear cells (PBMCs), taken when the disease was refractory, from a patient treated with antithyroid drugs. The chain recombines TRBV28 with TRBJ2-5; 9 bases match TRBD2. The CDR3, as DNA: TGTGCCAGCCTAGCGGGGATCCAAGAGACCCAGTACTTC. Translation gives CASLAGIQETQYF.